One and the same sample provided the 18 T cell receptor beta chains below, sequenced in a study of post-analysis software for immune sequencing data. Study-wide results and caveats: In patients, roughly 5 TRBV segments were more frequent than in controls, with TRBV5-6, TRBV5-1 and TRBV20-1 among them.

What these receptors recognize is not known. Carried by the TCR beta cDNA libraries were unique molecular identifiers. In TCRdb, the PCR reads were re-called with MiXCR into one record per CDR3 protein. The profile shows hundreds of thousands of distinct CDR3 sequences, 30% of them singletons. Input material: blood. The receptor set was obtained from a girl between 5 and 17 years old with multiple sclerosis.

This rearrangement joins TRBV12-3 or TRBV12-4 to TRBJ2-3, with 12 bases matching TRBD2. The V segment lost 3 bases and the J segment 3 bases; nucleotides outside the gene matches: 7. The CDR3 is 17 residues long. CDR3 region: CASSFETSGRGTDTQYF. CDR3 in DNA: TGTGCCAGCAGTTTCGAGACTAGCGGGAGAGGGACAGATACGCAGTATTTT.

The chain couples TRBV20-1 to TRBJ2-1; D uncertain. The V and J ends lost 3 bases and 2 bases respectively, with 14 bases between them. The CDR3 consists of 15 residues. Germline lookup yields CDR1 DFQATT and CDR2 SNEGSKA (reference sequence). CDR3 residues: CSASDWTRTYNEQFF. DNA of the CDR3: TGCAGTGCTAGTGATTGGACCCGAACCTACAATGAGCAGTTCTTC.

This clonotype occurred a few times. In DNA form, the CDR3 reads TGCAGCGTTTCCCGGGACAGCGAGAAAATTCAGTACTTC. It encodes CSVSRDSEKIQYF. This chain joins TRBV29-1 and TRBJ2-4; 7 bases align to TRBD1. In germline, CDR1 is SQVTM, CDR2 ANQGSEA. The CDR3 has 13 amino acids. V gave up 5 bases and J gave up 10 bases; unmatched junction bases: 11.

The J gene is TRBJ2-7, the V gene TRBV9; D remains ambiguous. Trimming left V 1 base short and J 5 bases short, with 13 bases between. CDR1 and CDR2 from the germline V gene are SGDLS and YYNGEE. CDR3 length equals 14 residues. CDR3 sequence (DNA): TGTGCCAGCAGCGTAACGGCAGCCCGGGACGAGCAGTACTTC. This encodes CASSVTAARDEQYF. Variable domain in full (rest from reference TRBV9 and TRBJ2-7): DSGVTQTPKHLITATGQRVTLRCSPRSGDLSVYWYQQSLDQGLQFLIQYYNGEERAKGNILERFSAQQFPDLHSELNLSSLELGDSALYFCASSVTAARDEQYFGPGTRLTVT.

As to this clonotype: Just one base apart from a much larger clone, this may be a read error. J is TRBJ2-3 and V is TRBV6-5; D uncertain. V gave up 8 bases and J gave up 3 bases, with 15 bases separating them. This CDR3 has 14 residues. Germline assignment: CDR1 MNHEY and CDR2 SVGAGI. The CDR3 sequence: CASGPTLRTDTQYF. CDR3 bases: TGTGCCAGCGGCCCGACCCTAAGGACAGATACGCAGTATTTT.

The chain couples TRBV7-2 to TRBJ2-7; D is uncertain. V lost 5 bases and J lost 2, with 10 bases in between. The CDR3 extends over 13 amino acids. CDR1 SGHTA and CDR2 FQGNSA come from the germline V gene. CDR3 sequence reads: CASSPIVPYEQYF. CDR3 bases: TGTGCCAGCAGCCCAATCGTCCCCTACGAGCAGTACTTC.

In its sample, this clonotype was seen once. The CDR3 nucleotides read TGCAGTGCTATGAAGAGCTCCTACAATGAGCAGTTCTTC. Translated: CSAMKSSYNEQFF. The rearrangement joins TRBV20-1 to TRBJ2-1; D gene unclear. The CDR3 consists of 13 residues. CDR1 is DFQATT, CDR2 SNEGSKA, per germline (reference sequence). Deletions cut 4 bases from V and 0 bases from J, with 7 bases between.

A remark on this clonotype: A read error may account for a junction end that differs from germline. V usage is TRBV7-2 and J usage is TRBJ2-6; D gene ambiguous. This CDR3 contains 18 residues. Germline V gives CDR1 SGHTA, CDR2 FQGNSA. The DNA for the CDR3 is TGTGCCAGCAGCTTATCTTCAGTATATTCCTCTGAGGCCAACGTCCTGACTTTC. Its translation is CASSLSSVYSSEANVLTF.

The chain is built from TRBV20-1 and TRBJ2-7; 14 nucleotides align to TRBD2. The CDR3 runs to 16 residues. Germline V gene data show CDR1 as DFQATT and CDR2 as SNEGSKA (reference sequence). CDR3 sequence reads: CSTEGTSGGYTYEQYF. CDR3 bases: TGCAGCACGGAGGGGACTAGCGGGGGATACACCTACGAGCAGTACTTC.

The gene calls are TRBV18 and TRBJ1-5; 7 bases align to TRBD1. This CDR3 contains 14 residues. Trimming took 3 bases from V and 6 from J; bases not matched to a gene: 5. Looked up from germline, CDR1 is KGHSH and CDR2 is LQKENI. The CDR3: CASSPTGVGQPQHF. The CDR3 region has the DNA TGTGCCAGCTCACCCACAGGGGTCGGTCAGCCCCAGCATTTT.

In its sample, this clonotype was seen a few times. V is TRBV7-9 and J is TRBJ2-3, with 7 bases identical to TRBD1. Per germline, CDR1 SEHNR and CDR2 FQNEAQ (reference sequence). The V gene end was trimmed by 1 base and the J gene end by 2 bases; junction bases not matched to a gene: 3. CDR3 length equals 15 residues. The CDR3 reads CASSLGDRDTDTQYF. In DNA form, the CDR3 reads TGTGCCAGCAGCTTAGGGGACAGAGACACAGATACGCAGTATTTT.

The gene calls are TRBV14 and TRBJ2-1, with 8 nucleotides matching TRBD1. The CDR3 runs to 16 residues. The V segment lost 3 bases and the J segment 6 bases; nucleotides outside the gene matches: 10. Germline CDR1 reads SGHDN; CDR2 reads FVKESK. The CDR3 DNA follows: TGTGCCAGCAGCCAGGCAGGGGGCAGGGGGTCCAATGAGCAGTTCTTC. This translates into CASSQAGGRGSNEQFF.

The J gene is TRBJ2-7, the V gene TRBV9, with TRBD1 matching 8 bases. CDR1 and CDR2 from the germline V gene are SGDLS and YYNGEE. The CDR3 contains 14 residues. V shed 2 bases, J shed 2 bases, and the junction held 3 bases outside the gene matches. In nucleotides, the CDR3 is TGTGCCAGCAGCGTGGACAGGGTCCCCTACGAGCAGTACTTC. Translation: CASSVDRVPYEQYF.

There are a few counts of this clonotype. V is TRBV27 and J is TRBJ2-1; no reliable D call. Trimming took off 8 bases at V and 2 bases at J, with 16 bases between the two ends. The CDR3 sequence is 15 residues long. Germline V gene sequence: CDR1 MNHEY, CDR2 SMNVEV (reference sequence). The CDR3 DNA is TGTGCCAGCGGCTCTACGGGCTCCACCTACAATGAGCAGTTCTTC. Residues: CASGSTGSTYNEQFF.

The DNA of the CDR3 is TGTGCCAGCAGTGACTCCTTAGTGGAGACCCAGTACTTC. This encodes CASSDSLVETQYF. The chain uses TRBV6-1 and TRBJ2-5; no firm D call. CDR1 MNHNS and CDR2 SASEGT come from the germline V gene. The CDR3 extends over 13 amino acids. V was trimmed by 3 bases and J by 5 bases, leaving 10 bases between them.

To note about this clonotype: An end of the junction differs from the germline gene, which may be a read error. The chain combines TRBV29-1 with TRBJ1-2, with D tentatively TRBD1 (6 bases). CDR1 is SQVTM, CDR2 ANQGSEA, per germline. The CDR3 has 13 residues. CDR3 sequence reads: CGVAPGANYGYTF. The CDR3 nucleotides are TGCGGCGTCGCCCCAGGGGCTAACTATGGCTACACCTTC.

The chain combines TRBV5-1 with TRBJ2-1; D is perhaps TRBD2 (6 bases). Germline values: CDR1 SGHRS, CDR2 YFSETQ. The germline V and J ends were trimmed by 0 bases and 3 bases, with 13 bases remaining between them. CDR3 size: 16 residues. The CDR3 DNA is TGCGCCAGCAGCTTGGAGTCGGCGGGGAACTACAATGAGCAGTTCTTC. Encoded protein: CASSLESAGNYNEQFF.

The V gene is TRBV4-1, the J gene TRBJ2-5; 8 bases are shared with TRBD2. Germline lookup yields CDR1 MGHRA and CDR2 YSYEKL. The CDR3 is 16 residues long. The ends lost 1 base at V and 0 bases at J; junction bases unmatched: 4. This CDR3 is CASSQATSGYQETQYF. CDR3 DNA: TGCGCCAGCAGCCAAGCTACTAGCGGATACCAAGAGACCCAGTACTTC.